This is a list of T cell receptor beta chains from one sample in a study of regulatory T cells in long-lasting Graves disease. TCRdb re-analysed the multiplex PCR reads in MiXCR, keeping a single row per CDR3 protein. Of about 200,000 distinct CDR3 sequences listed, around 17% are singletons. Sequencing was performed on peripheral blood mononuclear cells (PBMCs), taken at new diagnosis, from a patient treated with antithyroid drugs. These receptors all come from a female donor with Graves disease. Each CDR3 is given with its conserved first and last residue. D genes are given only for firm matches. Expanded clones are given a class, and other clones once, few, many or no size at all.

V gene	clone size	D gene	J gene	CDR3 protein	CDR3 DNA
TRBV6-2/TRBV6-3	many	TRBD2	TRBJ2-3	CASSSQTSGTTDTQYF	TGTGCCAGCAGTTCCCAGACTAGCGGGACAACAGATACGCAGTATTTT
TRBV6-1	many	.	TRBJ1-2	CASSDEVWGGYTF	TGTGCCAGCAGTGACGAGGTTTGGGGTGGCTACACCTTC
TRBV29-1	.	TRBD2	TRBJ2-1	CSAAGASGRRRQFF	TGCAGCGCTGCGGGGGCTAGCGGGAGGAGGAGGCAGTTCTTC
TRBV16	many	TRBD2	TRBJ2-1	CASSQPGLANNEQFF	TGTGCCAGCAGCCAACCGGGACTAGCGAACAATGAGCAGTTCTTC
TRBV7-2	.	TRBD2	TRBJ2-2	CASSLASSGPGELFF	TGTGCCAGCAGCTTAGCTTCTAGCGGACCCGGGGAGCTGTTTTTT
TRBV9	many	TRBD1	TRBJ2-1	CASRGTGNEQFF	TGTGCCAGCAGGGGGACAGGCAATGAGCAGTTCTTC
TRBV18	many	TRBD2	TRBJ2-3	CASSGSGRAKADTQYF	TGTGCCAGCTCCGGTAGCGGGAGGGCCAAGGCAGATACGCAGTATTTT
TRBV12-3/TRBV12-4	.	.	TRBJ2-1	CASSLFYYNEQFF	TGTGCCAGCAGTTTATTCTACTACAATGAGCAGTTCTTC
TRBV24-1	many	.	TRBJ2-5	CATSEDSGQETQYF	TGTGCCACCAGTGAGGACAGTGGCCAAGAGACCCAGTACTTC
TRBV5-1	few	TRBD2	TRBJ2-1	CASSLGSGSREQFF	TGCGCCAGCAGCTTGGGAAGCGGGAGTCGTGAGCAGTTCTTC
TRBV5-1	.	.	TRBJ2-7	CASSVGSFPYEQYF	TGTGCCAGCAGCGTAGGCAGCTTCCCCTACGAGCAGTACTTC
TRBV11-2	.	TRBD2	TRBJ2-1	CASSLGGPGTSGTWFF	TGTGCCAGCAGCTTAGGGGGTCCCGGGACTAGCGGGACCTGGTTCTTC
TRBV6-1	many	.	TRBJ1-2	CASTVDRNYGYTF	TGTGCCAGCACCGTCGACCGAAACTATGGCTACACCTTC
TRBV5-6	once	TRBD1	TRBJ1-3	CASSWDRGNSGNTIYF	TGTGCCAGCAGCTGGGACAGGGGAAACTCTGGAAACACCATATATTTT
TRBV20-1	.	.	TRBJ1-5	CSARSGRATAQPQHF	TGCAGTGCTAGAAGTGGACGAGCTACGGCCCAGCCCCAGCATTTT
TRBV7-9	many	.	TRBJ2-5	CASSPSSNRAPSETQYF	TGTGCCAGCAGCCCAAGCAGCAACAGGGCGCCCTCGGAGACCCAGTACTTC
TRBV16	.	.	TRBJ2-1	CASSQNPSRNEQFF	TGTGCCAGCAGCCAAAACCCTAGTCGCAATGAGCAGTTCTTC
TRBV5-1	many	.	TRBJ2-7	CASSLAGVGSYEQYF	TGCGCCAGCAGCTTGGCCGGAGTAGGTAGCTACGAGCAGTACTTC
TRBV20-1	.	.	TRBJ1-2	CSARSSGRTAIDF	TGCAGTGCTAGGTCCTCGGGCCGGACAGCCATCGACTTC
TRBV29-1	.	.	TRBJ2-1	CSVGGTPVGEQFF	TGCAGCGTTGGAGGGACTCCTGTTGGTGAGCAGTTCTTC
TRBV28	many	.	TRBJ2-7	CASRARSRGAPYEQYF	TGTGCCAGCAGGGCCAGGTCCCGGGGGGCTCCCTACGAGCAGTACTTC
TRBV7-9	many	.	TRBJ2-1	CASIEAGVLDEQFF	TGTGCCAGCATAGAGGCAGGGGTTTTGGATGAGCAGTTCTTC
TRBV29-1	few	.	TRBJ2-1	CSVEDVLRVYNEQFF	TGCAGCGTTGAAGATGTCCTAAGGGTTTACAATGAGCAGTTCTTC
TRBV11-3	few	TRBD2	TRBJ2-5	CASSFGGAGETQYF	TGTGCCAGCAGCTTCGGGGGGGCCGGGGAGACCCAGTACTTC
TRBV6-1	many	.	TRBJ1-6	CASTWGTGVNSPLHF	TGTGCCAGCACCTGGGGGACGGGCGTTAATTCACCCCTCCACTTT
TRBV27	many	TRBD1	TRBJ2-2	CASSAGTANTGELFF	TGTGCCAGCTCGGCCGGGACAGCGAACACCGGGGAGCTGTTTTTT
TRBV20-1	.	.	TRBJ1-1	CSASDQGDTEAFF	TGCAGTGCTAGTGATCAAGGGGACACTGAAGCTTTCTTT
TRBV3-1	many	.	TRBJ1-3	CASSQWAGQGNTIYF	TGTGCCAGCAGCCAGTGGGCAGGGCAAGGAAACACCATATATTTT
TRBV6-2/TRBV6-3	many	.	TRBJ2-1	CASSYPRQGRQYEQFF	TGTGCCAGCAGTTACCCCCGCCAGGGACGACAATATGAGCAGTTCTTC
TRBV24-1	.	TRBD1	TRBJ2-2	CATSPTGGAYTGELFF	TGTGCCACCAGTCCGACAGGGGGCGCGTACACCGGGGAGCTGTTTTTT
TRBV7-9	many	.	TRBJ1-4	CASSRPHQGTAEKLFF	TGTGCCAGCAGCCGACCTCACCAAGGGACGGCTGAAAAACTGTTTTTT
TRBV18	.	TRBD1	TRBJ1-2	CVSSPLGQLSSGYTF	TGTGTCAGCTCACCACTGGGACAGTTATCGTCTGGCTACACCTTC
TRBV28	many	TRBD1	TRBJ2-3	CASSLSSGQGLRADTQYF	TGTGCCAGCAGTCTAAGCTCCGGACAGGGCTTACGAGCAGATACGCAGTATTTT
TRBV7-2	many	.	TRBJ2-1	CASRRGVTNEQFF	TGTGCCAGCAGAAGGGGGGTTACCAATGAGCAGTTCTTC
TRBV20-1	.	TRBD2	TRBJ2-5	CSAKGLALGGTQYF	TGCAGTGCTAAGGGACTAGCGTTGGGAGGGACCCAGTACTTC
TRBV11-3	many	.	TRBJ2-1	CASSSYDLATEQFF	TGTGCCAGCAGCTCCTATGACCTAGCGACCGAGCAGTTCTTC
TRBV6-1	many	.	TRBJ2-1	CASRRTDEQFF	TGTGCCAGCAGGCGGACAGATGAGCAGTTCTTC
TRBV10-3	once	TRBD2	TRBJ2-7	CAIQASGTYEQYF	TGTGCCATCCAGGCGAGCGGGACCTACGAGCAGTACTTC
TRBV9	many	.	TRBJ1-2	CASSEGVDYGYTF	TGTGCCAGCAGCGAGGGGGTGGACTATGGCTACACCTTC
TRBV6-1	many	.	TRBJ1-3	CASSLNPGNTIYF	TGTGCCAGCAGCCTAAATCCGGGAAACACCATATATTTT
TRBV19	.	.	TRBJ2-2	CASTLREYTGELFF	TGTGCCAGTACCTTGCGGGAATACACCGGGGAGCTGTTTTTT
TRBV9	few	TRBD2	TRBJ2-2	CASSALAGENTGELFF	TGTGCCAGCAGCGCACTAGCGGGGGAGAACACCGGGGAGCTGTTTTTT
TRBV11-1	many	TRBD1	TRBJ1-1	CASRRTGNTEAFF	TGTGCCAGCAGGCGGACAGGGAACACTGAAGCTTTCTTT
TRBV29-1	many	TRBD1	TRBJ2-7	CSTRDRGGREQYF	TGCAGCACCCGGGACAGGGGCGGGAGGGAGCAGTACTTC
TRBV2	many	.	TRBJ2-1	CASSETRLGNNEQFF	TGTGCCAGCAGTGAAACTCGACTAGGAAACAATGAGCAGTTCTTC
TRBV12-3/TRBV12-4	.	TRBD2	TRBJ2-5	CASRSGLAEETQYF	TGTGCCAGCAGATCGGGACTAGCGGAAGAGACCCAGTACTTC
TRBV5-1	many	TRBD1	TRBJ1-1	CASSSVTGENTEAFF	TGCGCCAGCAGCTCCGTAACAGGGGAGAACACTGAAGCTTTCTTT
TRBV7-6	many	TRBD2	TRBJ2-1	CASSLATGLALGNEQFF	TGTGCCAGCAGCTTAGCGACGGGACTAGCGTTGGGCAATGAGCAGTTCTTC
TRBV24-1	many	TRBD2	TRBJ2-1	CATSDQRGDYNEQFF	TGTGCCACCAGTGACCAGCGGGGCGATTACAATGAGCAGTTCTTC
TRBV12-3/TRBV12-4	many	TRBD1	TRBJ2-7	CASSFDRGSGEQYF	TGTGCCAGCAGCTTCGACAGGGGTTCTGGCGAGCAGTACTTC
TRBV11-2	many	.	TRBJ2-3	CASSLGLDTQYF	TGTGCCAGCAGCTTAGGTTTGGATACGCAGTATTTT
TRBV24-1	many	TRBD1	TRBJ2-3	CATNGTGATDTQYF	TGTGCCACAAACGGGACAGGGGCGACAGATACGCAGTATTTT
TRBV4-3	.	TRBD1	TRBJ1-2	CASSRQGQGGGYTF	TGCGCCAGCAGCAGACAGGGACAGGGTGGCGGCTACACCTTC
TRBV2	many	.	TRBJ1-2	CASSAQEEVYGYTF	TGTGCCAGCAGTGCCCAGGAGGAGGTCTATGGCTACACCTTC
TRBV5-4	few	.	TRBJ2-5	CASSPAGMSETQYF	TGTGCCAGCAGCCCTGCTGGGATGTCGGAGACCCAGTACTTC
TRBV12-3/TRBV12-4	many	.	TRBJ1-1	CASSLTGNTEAFF	TGTGCCAGCAGCTTAACCGGGAACACTGAAGCTTTCTTT